The source of this TCR beta chain is a study of CD8+CD57+ T cells in acquired aplastic anemia. For CDR3 and TCR beta VDJ profiling, genomic DNA was the template used. TCRdb ran MiXCR on the reads and lists one entry per CDR3 protein. The profile shows approximately 190,000 distinct CDR3 sequences, around 45% of them singletons. Selection for sequencing was limited to patients who had shown CD8+CD57+ cell expansion by flow cytometry. At blood sampling, none of the patients had yet received therapy. This clonotype has just one count. Since a much larger clone is just one base distant, this may be a read error. The CDR3 ends on some other residue instead of the conserved phenylalanine or tryptophan, so this is likely a read error. This CDR3 is built from 16 residues. With 2 bases clipped from V and 2 bases from J, the junction kept 6 bases outside the gene matches.

The sample comprised sorted CD4+, CD8+, or CD8+CD57+ T cells (not recorded which) from PBMCs. The chain carries TRBV12-3 or TRBV12-4 and TRBJ1-5; 7 bases are a match to TRBD1. The TCR was taken from a human donor with aplastic anemia. This chain's CDR3 is CASSLNRGFGNQPQHL. The CDR3 nucleotides read TGTGCCAGCAGTTTAAACAGGGGTTTTGGCAATCAGCCCCAGCATCTT.